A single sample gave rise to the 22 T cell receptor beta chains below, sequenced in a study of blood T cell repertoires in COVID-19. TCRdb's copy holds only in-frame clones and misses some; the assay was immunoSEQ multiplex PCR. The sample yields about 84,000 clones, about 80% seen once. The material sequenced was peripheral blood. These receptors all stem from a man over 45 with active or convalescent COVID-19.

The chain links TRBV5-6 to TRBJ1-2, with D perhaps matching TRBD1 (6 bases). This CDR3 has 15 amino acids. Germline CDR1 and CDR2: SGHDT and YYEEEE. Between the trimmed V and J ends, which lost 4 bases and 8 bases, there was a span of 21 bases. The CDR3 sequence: CASSLIGQSLGGYTF. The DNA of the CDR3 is TGTGCCAGCAGCCTTATTGGACAGTCCTTAGGAGGCTACACCTTC.

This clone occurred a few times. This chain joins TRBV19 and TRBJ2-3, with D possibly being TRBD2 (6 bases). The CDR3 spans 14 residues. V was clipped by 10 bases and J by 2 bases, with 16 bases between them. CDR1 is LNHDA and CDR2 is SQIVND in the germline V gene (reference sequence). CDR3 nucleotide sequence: TGTGCCACTGTAGCGGAGCCTTCCACAGATACGCAGTATTTT. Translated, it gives CATVAEPSTDTQYF.

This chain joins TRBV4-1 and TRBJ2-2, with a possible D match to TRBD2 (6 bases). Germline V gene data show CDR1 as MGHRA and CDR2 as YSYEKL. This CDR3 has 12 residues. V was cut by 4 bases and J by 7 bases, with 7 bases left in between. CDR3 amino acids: CASSRRDGELFF. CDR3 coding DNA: TGCGCCAGCAGCCGGAGGGACGGGGAGCTGTTTTTT.

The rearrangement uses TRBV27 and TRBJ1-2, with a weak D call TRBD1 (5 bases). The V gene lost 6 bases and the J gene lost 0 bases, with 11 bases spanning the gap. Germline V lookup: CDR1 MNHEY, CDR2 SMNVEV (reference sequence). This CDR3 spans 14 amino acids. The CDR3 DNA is TGTGCCAGCAGGCGGGGCGGATCTAACTATGGCTACACCTTC. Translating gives CASRRGGSNYGYTF.

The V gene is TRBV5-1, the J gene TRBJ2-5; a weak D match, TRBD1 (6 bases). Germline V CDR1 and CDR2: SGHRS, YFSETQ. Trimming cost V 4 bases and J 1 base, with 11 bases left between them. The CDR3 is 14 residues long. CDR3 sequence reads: CASSGQLAQETQYF. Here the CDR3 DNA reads TGCGCCAGCAGCGGACAGTTAGCCCAAGAGACCCAGTACTTC.

CDR3 DNA: TGCGCCAGCAGCCAAGATGGTACACCAAGAGGGTATGGCTACACCTTC. Its translation: CASSQDGTPRGYGYTF. This chain uses TRBV4-1 with TRBJ1-2; D unclear. This CDR3 spans 16 amino acids. Germline V gene data show CDR1 as MGHRA and CDR2 as YSYEKL. Trimming cost V 0 bases and J 5 bases, with 16 bases left between them.

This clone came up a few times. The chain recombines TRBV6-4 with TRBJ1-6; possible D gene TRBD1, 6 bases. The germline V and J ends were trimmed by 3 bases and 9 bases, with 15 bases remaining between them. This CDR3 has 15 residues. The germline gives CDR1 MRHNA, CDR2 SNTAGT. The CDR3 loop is CASSERSGERSPLHF. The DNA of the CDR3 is TGTGCCAGCAGTGAGCGGTCAGGGGAGCGTTCACCCCTCCACTTT.

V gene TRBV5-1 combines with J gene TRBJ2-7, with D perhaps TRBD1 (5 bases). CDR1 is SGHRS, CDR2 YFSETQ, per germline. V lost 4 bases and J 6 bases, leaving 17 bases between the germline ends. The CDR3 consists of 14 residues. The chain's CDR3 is CASSPQFQGGEQYF. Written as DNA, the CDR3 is TGCGCCAGCAGCCCACAATTTCAGGGCGGCGAGCAGTACTTC.

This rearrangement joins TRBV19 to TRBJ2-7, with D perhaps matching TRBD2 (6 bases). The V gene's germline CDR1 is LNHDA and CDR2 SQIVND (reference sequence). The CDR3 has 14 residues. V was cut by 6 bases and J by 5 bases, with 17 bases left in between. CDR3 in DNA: TGTGCCAGTAGGGCACCGGGGGAGGTCAACGAGCAGTACTTC. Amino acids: CASRAPGEVNEQYF.

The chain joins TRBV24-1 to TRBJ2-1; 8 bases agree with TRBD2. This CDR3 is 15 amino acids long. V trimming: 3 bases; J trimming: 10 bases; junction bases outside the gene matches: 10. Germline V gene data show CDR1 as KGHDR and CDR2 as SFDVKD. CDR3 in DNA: TGTGCCACCAGTGATCTTTCGGGGGGGGGCTCGGAGCAGTTCTTC. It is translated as CATSDLSGGGSEQFF.

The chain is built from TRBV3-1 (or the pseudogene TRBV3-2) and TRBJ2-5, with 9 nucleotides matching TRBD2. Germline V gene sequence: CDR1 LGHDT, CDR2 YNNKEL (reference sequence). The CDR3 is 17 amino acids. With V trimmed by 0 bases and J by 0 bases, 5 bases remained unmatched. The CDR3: CASSQDPASGNQETQYF. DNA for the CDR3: TGTGCCAGCAGCCAAGACCCGGCTAGCGGGAACCAAGAGACCCAGTACTTC.

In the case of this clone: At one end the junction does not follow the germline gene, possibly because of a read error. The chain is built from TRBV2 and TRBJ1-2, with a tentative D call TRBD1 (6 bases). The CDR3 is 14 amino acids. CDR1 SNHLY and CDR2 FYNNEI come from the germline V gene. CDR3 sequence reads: CASSGGPTNYGYTF. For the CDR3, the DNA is TGTGCCAGTAGTGGGGGGCCTACTAACTATGGCTACACCTTC.

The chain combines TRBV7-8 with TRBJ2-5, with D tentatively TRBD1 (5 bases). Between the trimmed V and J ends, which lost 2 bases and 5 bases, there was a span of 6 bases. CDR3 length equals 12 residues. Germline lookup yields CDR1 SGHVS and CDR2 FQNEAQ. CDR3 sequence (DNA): TGTGCCAGCAGCTTATCAGGGGAGACCCAGTACTTC. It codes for CASSLSGETQYF.

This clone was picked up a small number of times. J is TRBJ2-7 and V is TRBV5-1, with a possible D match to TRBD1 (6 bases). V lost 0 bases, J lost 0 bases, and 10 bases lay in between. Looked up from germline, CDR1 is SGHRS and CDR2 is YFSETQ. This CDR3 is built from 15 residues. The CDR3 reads CASSLDWDNSYEQYF. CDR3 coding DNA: TGCGCCAGCAGCTTGGATTGGGACAACTCCTACGAGCAGTACTTC.

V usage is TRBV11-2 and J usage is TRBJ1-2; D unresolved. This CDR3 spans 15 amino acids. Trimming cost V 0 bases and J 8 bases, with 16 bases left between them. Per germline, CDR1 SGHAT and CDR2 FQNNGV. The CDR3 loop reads CASSLDWRGNRGYTF. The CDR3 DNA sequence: TGTGCCAGCAGCTTAGATTGGAGAGGGAACCGAGGCTACACCTTC.

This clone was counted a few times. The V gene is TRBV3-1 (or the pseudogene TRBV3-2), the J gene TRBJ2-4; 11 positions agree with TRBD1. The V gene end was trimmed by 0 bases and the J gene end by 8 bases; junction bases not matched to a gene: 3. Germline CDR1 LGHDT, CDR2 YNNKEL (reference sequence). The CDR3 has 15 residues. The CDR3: CASSQDGTGGHIQYF. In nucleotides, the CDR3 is TGTGCCAGCAGCCAAGATGGGACAGGGGGGCACATTCAGTACTTC.

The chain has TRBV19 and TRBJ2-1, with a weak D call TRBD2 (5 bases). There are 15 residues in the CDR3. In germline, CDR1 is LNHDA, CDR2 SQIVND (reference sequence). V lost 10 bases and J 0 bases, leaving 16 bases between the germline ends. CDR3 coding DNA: TGTGCCACCACCACCGTAGGGAGCTCCTACAATGAGCAGTTCTTC. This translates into CATTTVGSSYNEQFF.

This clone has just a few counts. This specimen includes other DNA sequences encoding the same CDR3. The CDR3 bases are TGTGCCAGCAGCGTAGCGGCAGATACGCAGTATTTT. Amino acid sequence: CASSVAADTQYF. The gene calls are TRBV9 and TRBJ2-3; no reliable D call. This CDR3 has 12 residues. V gave up 0 bases and J gave up 4 bases, with 3 bases separating them. Germline V gene sequence: CDR1 SGDLS, CDR2 YYNGEE.

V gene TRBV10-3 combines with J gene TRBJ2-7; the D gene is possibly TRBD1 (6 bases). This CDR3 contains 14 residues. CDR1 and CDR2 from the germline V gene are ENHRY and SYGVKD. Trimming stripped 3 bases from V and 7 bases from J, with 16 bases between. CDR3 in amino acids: CAISDQQSRGEQYF. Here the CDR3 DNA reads TGTGCCATCAGTGATCAACAGTCTAGGGGGGAGCAGTACTTC.

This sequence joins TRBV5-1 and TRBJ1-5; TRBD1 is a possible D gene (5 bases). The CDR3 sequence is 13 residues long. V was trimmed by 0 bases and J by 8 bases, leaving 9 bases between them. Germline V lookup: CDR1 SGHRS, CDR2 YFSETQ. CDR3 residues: CASSLGGVEPQHF. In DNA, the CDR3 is TGCGCCAGCAGCTTGGGGGGGGTTGAGCCCCAGCATTTT. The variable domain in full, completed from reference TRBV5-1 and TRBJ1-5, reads KAGVTQTPRYLIKTRGQQVTLSCSPISGHRSVSWYQQTPGQGLQFLFEYFSETQRNKGNFPGRFSGRQFSNSRSEMNVSTLELGDSALYLCASSLGGVEPQHFGDGTRLSIL.

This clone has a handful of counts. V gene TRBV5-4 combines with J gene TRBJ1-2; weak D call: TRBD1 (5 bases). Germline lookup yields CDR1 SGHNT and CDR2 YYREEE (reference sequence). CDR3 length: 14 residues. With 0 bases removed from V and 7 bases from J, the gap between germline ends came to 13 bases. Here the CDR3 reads CASSLVGTPGGYTF. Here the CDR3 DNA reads TGTGCCAGCAGCTTGGTCGGGACTCCCGGTGGCTACACCTTC. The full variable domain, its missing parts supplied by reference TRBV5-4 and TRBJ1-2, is ETGVTQSPTHLIKTRGQQVTLRCSSQSGHNTVSWYQQALGQGPQFIFQYYREEENGRGNFPPRFSGLQFPNYSSELNVNALELDDSALYLCASSLVGTPGGYTFGSGTRLTVV.

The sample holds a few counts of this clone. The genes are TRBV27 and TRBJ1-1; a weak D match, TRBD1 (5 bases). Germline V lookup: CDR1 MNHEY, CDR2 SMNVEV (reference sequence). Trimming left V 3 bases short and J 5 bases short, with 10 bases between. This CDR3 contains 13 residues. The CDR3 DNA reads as TGTGCCAGCAGTTTGACAGTTGGGACTGAAGCTTTCTTT. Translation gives CASSLTVGTEAFF.